Following are 30 T cell receptor beta chains from one sample sequenced in a study of radiotherapy plus CTLA-4 blockade in lung cancer. Clones were sequenced by immunoSEQ multiplex PCR, and TCRdb holds only the in-frame ones, with some missing. This table holds about 48,000 clones, around nine tenths found once. Source: peripheral blood, taken from a patient treated with radiotherapy plus ipilimumab. All receptors derive from a human donor with non-small cell lung cancer that progressed on radiotherapy plus ipilimumab. Some clones in this sample may be carry-over from other donors' samples.

The chain carries TRBV5-6 and TRBJ1-6, with 9 positions matching TRBD1. The germline gives CDR1 SGHDT, CDR2 YYEEEE. V shed 4 bases, J shed 7 bases, and the junction held 3 bases outside the gene matches. This CDR3 has 14 residues. The CDR3 loop is CASSQGQGNSPLHF. The CDR3 nucleotides read TGTGCCAGCAGCCAGGGACAGGGAAATTCACCCCTCCACTTT.

Turning to this clone: The same CDR3 also results from other DNA sequences found in this sample. The chain employs TRBV5-1 and TRBJ1-5, with D uncertain. Trimming took 0 bases from V and 4 from J, leaving 8 bases between them. CDR1 and CDR2 (germline): SGHRS, YFSETQ. CDR3 length equals 14 residues. CDR3 nucleotides: TGCGCCAGCAGCTTGGACGGAGGGAATCAGCCCCAGCATTTT. This sequence encodes CASSLDGGNQPQHF.

This sequence joins TRBV13 and TRBJ2-3, with D tentatively TRBD1 (5 bases). V was cut by 5 bases and J by 5 bases, with 8 bases left in between. CDR3 length: 12 amino acids. Germline loops: CDR1 PRHDT, CDR2 FYEKMQ (reference sequence). The CDR3 sequence: CASSRDRDTQYF. The CDR3 bases are TGTGCCAGCAGCCGCGACAGAGATACGCAGTATTTT.

This clone was found once. The genes are TRBV7-2 and TRBJ2-7; 8 bases are a match to TRBD2. Germline CDR1 is SGHTA and CDR2 is FQGNSA. This CDR3 region has 14 residues. V gave up 6 bases and J gave up 3 bases; unmatched junction bases: 7. This chain's CDR3 is CASRNSGTSYEQYF. CDR3 nucleotides: TGTGCCAGCAGGAATAGCGGGACAAGCTACGAGCAGTACTTC.

In its sample, this clone was seen once. The genes are TRBV27 and TRBJ1-1; a weak D match, TRBD1 (5 bases). V lost 2 bases, J lost 2 bases, and 6 bases lay in between. The CDR3 spans 13 residues. Per germline, CDR1 MNHEY and CDR2 SMNVEV (reference sequence). CDR3 sequence (DNA): TGTGCCAGCAGTTTAAGGGGAAACACTGAAGCTTTCTTT. Protein sequence: CASSLRGNTEAFF.

In this sample, this clone turned up a few times. The chain recombines TRBV6-4 with TRBJ2-2; D possibly corresponds to TRBD2 (6 bases). CDR1 is MRHNA and CDR2 is SNTAGT in the germline V gene. Trimming took off 6 bases at V and 7 bases at J, with 12 bases between the two ends. CDR3 length: 13 amino acids. The CDR3 reads CASSRGESGELFF. The CDR3 DNA reads as TGTGCCAGCAGCCGCGGGGAGAGCGGGGAGCTGTTTTTT.

The chain employs TRBV19 and TRBJ2-5; 7 nucleotides agree with TRBD2. This CDR3 region has 16 residues. Germline CDR1 reads LNHDA; CDR2 reads SQIVND (reference sequence). Trimming took 5 bases from V and 3 from J; bases not matched to a gene: 12. The CDR3 loop reads CASSPWVRGSKETQYF. In nucleotides, the CDR3 is TGTGCCAGTAGTCCATGGGTTCGCGGGAGTAAAGAGACCCAGTACTTC.

This rearrangement joins TRBV5-5 to TRBJ2-3; 10 bases map to TRBD1. The CDR3 has 15 residues. V gave up 4 bases and J gave up 5 bases; unmatched junction bases: 7. Germline CDR1 reads SGHKS; CDR2 reads YYEKEE (reference sequence). This CDR3 is CASSPGQGDGDTQYF. The CDR3 DNA sequence: TGTGCCAGCAGCCCAGGACAGGGGGATGGAGATACGCAGTATTTT.

The rearrangement links TRBV2 to TRBJ2-4; 7 bases fit TRBD2. Germline V lookup: CDR1 SNHLY, CDR2 FYNNEI. The CDR3 contains 16 residues. J was trimmed by 4 bases and V by 0 bases; bases with no gene match: 6. CDR3 protein: CASSEALGGGKNIQYF. The CDR3 DNA follows: TGTGCCAGCAGTGAAGCGCTCGGGGGAGGGAAAAACATTCAGTACTTC.

The V and J genes are TRBV4-1 and TRBJ1-2; D is unclear. The CDR3 spans 14 residues. Germline lookup yields CDR1 MGHRA and CDR2 YSYEKL. V was cut by 3 bases and J by 6 bases, with 14 bases left in between. Here the CDR3 reads CASSHPRSPHGYTF. DNA for the CDR3: TGCGCCAGCAGCCATCCGCGGAGCCCCCATGGCTACACCTTC.

This sequence joins TRBV5-4 and TRBJ2-1, with 10 nucleotides matching TRBD2. This CDR3 region has 16 residues. The junction had 2 bases not matched to a gene; V was cut back by 2 bases and J by 0 bases. Germline V gives CDR1 SGHNT, CDR2 YYREEE (reference sequence). This chain's CDR3 is CASSLAGGSSYNEQFF. CDR3 coding DNA: TGTGCCAGCAGCTTAGCGGGAGGGAGCTCCTACAATGAGCAGTTCTTC.

The V and J genes are TRBV13 and TRBJ1-1, with 8 bases matching TRBD1. Germline V gene lookup returns CDR1 PRHDT and CDR2 FYEKMQ (reference sequence). There are 12 residues in the CDR3. Trimming cost V 6 bases and J 6 bases; bases outside gene matches: 3. The DNA of the CDR3 is TGTGCCAGCAGTACAGGGGGTTCTGAAGCTTTCTTT. Translation: CASSTGGSEAFF.

This CDR3 reads CASRETGGTQYF. The CDR3 DNA is TGTGCCAGCAGAGAAACAGGGGGAACGCAGTATTTT. This chain joins TRBV9 and TRBJ2-3; TRBD1 agrees at 8 bases. The CDR3 is 12 amino acids. With V trimmed by 5 bases and J by 9 bases, 5 bases remained unmatched. Germline loops: CDR1 SGDLS, CDR2 YYNGEE.

The V gene is TRBV7-8, the J gene TRBJ1-2; the match to TRBD1 covers 10 bases. Germline CDR1 SGHVS, CDR2 FQNEAQ. V gave up 7 bases and J gave up 8 bases; unmatched junction bases: 7. The CDR3 sequence is 13 residues long. CDR3 sequence: CASTTGTGEGYTF. CDR3 DNA: TGTGCCAGCACCACCGGGACAGGGGAAGGCTACACCTTC.

This clone has more than one count but fewer than ten. This sequence joins TRBV4-3 and TRBJ2-2; D may be TRBD2 (5 bases). V lost 3 bases and J 5 bases, leaving 10 bases between the germline ends. Looked up from germline, CDR1 is LGHNA and CDR2 is YSLEER. The CDR3 has 14 residues. The CDR3 DNA reads TGCGCCAGCAGCCACCCACTAGGTACCGGGGAGCTGTTTTTT. Protein sequence: CASSHPLGTGELFF.

The V gene is TRBV7-2, the J gene TRBJ1-5; possibly TRBD1 for D (6 bases). The CDR3 has 14 residues. CDR1 and CDR2 from the germline V gene are SGHTA and FQGNSA. The V end lost 5 bases, the J end lost 6 bases, and 14 bases lay between the germline ends. Here the CDR3 reads CASSPTNRAQPQHF. DNA for the CDR3: TGTGCCAGCAGCCCCACCAACAGGGCTCAGCCCCAGCATTTT.

The gene calls are TRBV18 and TRBJ1-1; D might be TRBD1 (5 bases). Trimming cost V 8 bases and J 4 bases, with 14 bases left between them. CDR1 is KGHSH, CDR2 LQKENI, per germline. CDR3 length: 13 amino acids. Here the CDR3 reads CASTLGGPTEAFF. The DNA for the CDR3 is TGTGCCAGCACCTTGGGGGGTCCCACTGAAGCTTTCTTT.

J is TRBJ1-2 and V is TRBV25-1; 9 bases are shared with TRBD1. V lost 5 bases, J lost 8 bases, and 6 bases stayed unmatched. The CDR3 covers 13 residues. The germline V gene has CDR1 MGHDK and CDR2 SYGVNS. The CDR3 DNA follows: TGTGCCAGCAGTCCGACAGGGGGATACGGCTACACCTTC. It is translated as CASSPTGGYGYTF.

This clone was seen a single time. This rearrangement joins TRBV25-1 to TRBJ2-3; possibly TRBD2 for D (6 bases). The germline V and J ends were trimmed by 7 bases and 2 bases, with 16 bases remaining between them. The germline V gene encodes CDR1 MGHDK and CDR2 SYGVNS. The CDR3 runs to 15 residues. The CDR3 sequence is CASNYGGIFTDTQYF. As DNA, the CDR3 is TGTGCCAGCAACTACGGGGGAATTTTCACAGATACGCAGTATTTT.

J is TRBJ1-1 and V is TRBV18, with D perhaps TRBD1 (6 bases). The V gene's germline CDR1 is KGHSH and CDR2 LQKENI. The CDR3 is made up of 13 amino acids. Trimming removed 5 bases at V and 10 bases at J, with 17 bases between. The CDR3 sequence is CASSTLTGWGAFF. The CDR3 region has the DNA TGTGCCAGCTCAACATTAACAGGGTGGGGAGCTTTCTTT.

The chain employs TRBV7-9 and TRBJ2-1, with a weak D call TRBD1 (5 bases). The germline gives CDR1 SEHNR, CDR2 FQNEAQ (reference sequence). V dropped 5 bases and J dropped 0 bases, with 20 bases sitting between them. This CDR3 comprises 18 residues. The CDR3 coding sequence is TGTGCCAGCAGCCCCGACAAGGGGCTTACTCCCTCCTACAATGAGCAGTTCTTC. Protein sequence: CASSPDKGLTPSYNEQFF.

The chain has TRBV29-1 and TRBJ2-7, with 8 bases fitting TRBD2. The germline gives CDR1 SQVTM, CDR2 ANQGSEA. The CDR3 is made up of 15 amino acids. V lost 3 bases to trimming and J lost 6 bases; unmatched junction nucleotides: 13. The DNA of the CDR3 is TGCAGCGTTGACCAGGGAGCGGGAGTTCCTGGCGAGCAGTACTTC. Translated, it gives CSVDQGAGVPGEQYF.

This chain connects TRBV7-9 to TRBJ2-5; TRBD2 matches at 8 bases. CDR3 length equals 15 residues. Unmatched junction bases numbered 5, after V lost 4 bases and J lost 1 base. Germline assignment: CDR1 SEHNR and CDR2 FQNEAQ (reference sequence). CDR3 coding DNA: TGTGCCAGCAGCTCCTGGGCGGGAGGCCAAGAGACCCAGTACTTC. Its protein is CASSSWAGGQETQYF.

Only one count was recorded for this clone. The J gene is TRBJ2-7, the V gene TRBV5-8; no firm D call. V shed 5 bases and J shed 3 bases, with 12 bases lying between them. The CDR3 loop spans 13 amino acids. Germline V gene sequence: CDR1 SGHTS, CDR2 YDEGEE. The CDR3 nucleotides read TGTGCCAGCAGTACGATCAGCGTCTACGAGCAGTACTTC. Translation gives CASSTISVYEQYF. Looking up the rest from reference TRBV5-8 and TRBJ2-7 gives the full variable domain: EAGVTQSPTHLIKTRGQQATLRCSPISGHTSVYWYQQALGLGLQFLLWYDEGEERNRGNFPPRFSGRQFPNYSSELNVNALELEDSALYLCASSTISVYEQYFGPGTRLTVT.

This clone was counted between two and nine times. The V call is TRBV19, the J call TRBJ2-7; TRBD1 is a possible D gene (6 bases). Germline V lookup: CDR1 LNHDA, CDR2 SQIVND (reference sequence). The CDR3 sequence is 15 residues long. Trimming stripped 1 base from V and 5 bases from J, with 15 bases between. CDR3 sequence reads: CASSIGAGVLDEQYF. The CDR3 DNA sequence: TGTGCCAGTAGTATAGGGGCAGGGGTCCTGGACGAGCAGTACTTC.

This rearrangement joins TRBV12-5 to TRBJ1-1; D may be TRBD1 (5 bases). V was cut by 2 bases and J by 6 bases, with 16 bases left in between. CDR3 length: 15 residues. Germline V CDR1 and CDR2: LGHNT, FRNRAP. For the CDR3, the DNA is TGTGCTAGTGGTTTGTTGAGGACACTAAAGCCTGAAGCTTTCTTT. Amino acids: CASGLLRTLKPEAFF. Full variable domain (missing parts from reference TRBV12-5 and TRBJ1-1): DARVTQTPRHKVTEMGQEVTMRCQPILGHNTVFWYRQTMMQGLELLAYFRNRAPLDDSGMPKDRFSAEMPDATLATLKIQPSEPRDSAVYFCASGLLRTLKPEAFFGQGTRLTVV.

The V gene is TRBV9, the J gene TRBJ2-4, with D uncertain. The CDR3 loop spans 12 amino acids. V was trimmed by 0 bases and J by 8 bases, leaving 6 bases between them. Germline loops: CDR1 SGDLS, CDR2 YYNGEE. This CDR3 is CASSVAEDIQYF. The CDR3 coding sequence is TGTGCCAGCAGCGTAGCAGAGGACATTCAGTACTTC.

V usage is TRBV29-1 and J usage is TRBJ1-1; no clear D gene. Germline assignment: CDR1 SQVTM and CDR2 ANQGSEA. The V end was cut by 3 bases, the J end by 0 bases, with 11 bases between. CDR3 size: 14 residues. The CDR3 is CSVDISGMNTEAFF. For the CDR3, the DNA is TGCAGCGTTGATATTTCCGGGATGAACACTGAAGCTTTCTTT.

This clone was seen just once. This chain links TRBV5-4 with TRBJ2-3, with 9 bases aligning to TRBD2. The germline gives CDR1 SGHNT, CDR2 YYREEE (reference sequence). The J segment lost 0 bases and the V segment lost 0 bases, leaving 8 bases of the junction unmatched. The CDR3 is made up of 18 amino acids. In DNA, the CDR3 is TGTGCCAGCAGCTTGGCTTCAGGAGCGGGAGGTAGCACAGATACGCAGTATTTT. Its protein is CASSLASGAGGSTDTQYF. Combining the CDR3 with reference TRBV5-4 and TRBJ2-3 gives the whole variable domain ETGVTQSPTHLIKTRGQQVTLRCSSQSGHNTVSWYQQALGQGPQFIFQYYREEENGRGNFPPRFSGLQFPNYSSELNVNALELDDSALYLCASSLASGAGGSTDTQYFGPGTRLTVL.

This clone showed up just a few times. This chain connects TRBV7-2 to TRBJ2-2, with TRBD1 identical over 8 bases. V lost 2 bases to trimming and J lost 13 bases; unmatched junction nucleotides: 15. Germline assignment: CDR1 SGHTA and CDR2 FQGNSA. The CDR3 consists of 16 residues. The CDR3 nucleotides read TGTGCCAGCAGCTTATGGTCCGGAAACAGGGGGTCGCGGCTGTTTTTT. It is translated as CASSLWSGNRGSRLFF.